This T cell receptor (beta chain) was found in a study of cytomegalovirus exposure and HLA in healthy donors. Study outcomes and limitations: Researchers catalogued approximately 170 TCR beta chains as cytomegalovirus-associated.

In regard to this clone: Its antigen is unidentified.

The CDR3 is 16 amino acids. CDR1 is LNHDA, CDR2 SQIVND, per germline (reference sequence). V was clipped by 7 bases and J by 1 base, with 19 bases between them. The PCR contained 60 Vbeta and 13 Jbeta primers. Assay used: immunoSEQ multiplex PCR; TCRdb lists only in-frame clones, some missing. Of about 140,000 clones listed, roughly a tenth are singletons. The clonotype was recovered from a male donor in good health and CMV-seronegative. The sequencing input was PBMCs. This chain links TRBV19 with TRBJ1-1, with D possibly TRBD1 on 5 matching bases. The CDR3 DNA reads as TGTGCCAGTACCTGGGCGGGGCTAAGGGAGAACACTGAAGCTTTCTTT. It encodes CASTWAGLRENTEAFF.